Each of the 11 T cell receptor beta chains below was sequenced from the same sample in a study of cytomegalovirus exposure and HLA in healthy donors. Primers for the PCR totalled 60 Vbeta and 13 Jbeta. Produced via immunoSEQ multiplex PCR; TCRdb's table is partial and in-frame only. The table includes approximately 120,000 clones, around 75% detected once. Sequencing was done on a sample of PBMCs. These receptors all stem from a man between 60 and 70 years old in good health and CMV-seropositive.

This sequence joins TRBV6-1 and TRBJ2-1, with TRBD2 matching over 12 bases. The CDR3 loop spans 16 amino acids. Losses at the gene ends were 4 bases for V and 8 bases for J; bases not matched to a gene: 9. Germline V lookup: CDR1 MNHNS, CDR2 SASEGT. For the CDR3, the DNA is TGTGCCAGCAGTGTCCCCTCTAGCGGGGGGGCCCATGAGCAGTTCTTC. This translates into CASSVPSSGGAHEQFF.

V usage is TRBV9 and J usage is TRBJ2-2; D not resolved. Germline CDR1 SGDLS, CDR2 YYNGEE. V gave up 4 bases and J gave up 0 bases, with 7 bases separating them. The CDR3 is 14 residues long. The CDR3 region has the DNA TGTGCCAGCAGCTATACACCGAACACCGGGGAGCTGTTTTTT. It is translated as CASSYTPNTGELFF.

The gene calls are TRBV5-1 and TRBJ2-5; D unclear. Looked up from germline, CDR1 is SGHRS and CDR2 is YFSETQ. V lost 0 bases to trimming and J lost 5 bases, with 8 bases between them. The CDR3 has 13 residues. CDR3 sequence reads: CASSLVSLETQYF. CDR3 nucleotides: TGCGCCAGCAGCTTGGTGTCGTTGGAGACCCAGTACTTC.

The chain couples TRBV9 to TRBJ2-5, with a weak D call TRBD2 (6 bases). Germline V gene sequence: CDR1 SGDLS, CDR2 YYNGEE. V lost 3 bases to trimming and J lost 2 bases, with 20 bases between them. This CDR3 has 17 residues. CDR3 DNA sequence: TGTGCCAGCAGCGCAGCCCCCCTGGCGGGAACACAAGAGACCCAGTACTTC. It is translated as CASSAAPLAGTQETQYF. The full variable domain, rest sourced from reference TRBV9 and TRBJ2-5, is DSGVTQTPKHLITATGQRVTLRCSPRSGDLSVYWYQQSLDQGLQFLIQYYNGEERAKGNILERFSAQQFPDLHSELNLSSLELGDSALYFCASSAAPLAGTQETQYFGPGTRLLVL.

This rearrangement joins TRBV11-2 to TRBJ2-3; 9 nucleotides align to TRBD2. The trim removed 1 base at V and 2 bases at J, leaving 7 bases unmatched. Germline values: CDR1 SGHAT, CDR2 FQNNGV. CDR3 length equals 17 residues. CDR3 amino acids: CASSLGRAGGPTDTQYF. The CDR3 DNA is TGTGCCAGCAGCTTAGGTCGAGCGGGGGGACCCACAGATACGCAGTATTTT.

V is TRBV23-1 and J is TRBJ1-1; D is unclear. TRBV23-1 belongs to the ORF category, with a function that is uncertain. V lost 0 bases, J lost 7 bases, and 6 bases lay in between. CDR3 length equals 12 residues. The DNA for the CDR3 is TGCGCCAGCAGTCAATCTAGTGGTGAAGCTTTCTTT. Translated, it gives CASSQSSGEAFF.

The chain employs TRBV4-2 and TRBJ2-4; 9 nucleotides agree with TRBD1. V was pared by 6 bases and J by 3 bases, with 9 bases of the junction left unmatched. From germline, CDR1 is LGHNA and CDR2 YNFKEQ. This CDR3 region has 16 residues. The CDR3 DNA reads as TGTGCCAGCAGTGGGTCTAGACAGGGGGACAAAAACATTCAGTACTTC. Translating it yields CASSGSRQGDKNIQYF.

This chain connects TRBV9 to TRBJ2-1; a weak D match, TRBD2 (6 bases). CDR1 SGDLS and CDR2 YYNGEE come from the germline V gene. With 4 bases removed from V and 4 bases from J, the gap between germline ends came to 18 bases. The CDR3 runs 16 residues. CDR3 nucleotides: TGTGCCAGCAGCCCCCGACAAGGAGGACTATACAATGAGCAGTTCTTC. It yields the protein CASSPRQGGLYNEQFF.

This clone was recorded once. Mismatch with germline at one junction end may stem from a read error. This chain uses TRBV7-9 with TRBJ2-7; TRBD1 might be the D (6 bases). CDR1 is SEHNR and CDR2 is FQNEAQ in the germline V gene (reference sequence). CDR3 length: 12 residues. CDR3 coding DNA: TGTTCCAGCAGCGAACAGGGCTACGAGCAGTACTTC. Translating gives CSSSEQGYEQYF.

The rearrangement uses TRBV5-4 and TRBJ2-3; TRBD1 agrees at 8 bases. V lost 1 base to trimming and J lost 1 base; unmatched junction nucleotides: 5. CDR1 is SGHNT, CDR2 YYREEE, per germline (reference sequence). This CDR3 contains 16 residues. CDR3 residues: CASSLKPTGGTDTQYF. CDR3 nucleotide sequence: TGTGCCAGCAGCTTGAAGCCGACAGGGGGCACAGATACGCAGTATTTT.

The chain employs TRBV18 and TRBJ2-1, with 11 bases matching TRBD2. CDR1 is KGHSH and CDR2 is LQKENI in the germline V gene. The CDR3 spans 15 residues. The J segment lost 6 bases and the V segment lost 6 bases, leaving 7 bases of the junction unmatched. The CDR3 spells CASSQTSGAINEQFF. Here the CDR3 DNA reads TGTGCCAGCTCGCAGACTAGCGGGGCCATCAATGAGCAGTTCTTC.